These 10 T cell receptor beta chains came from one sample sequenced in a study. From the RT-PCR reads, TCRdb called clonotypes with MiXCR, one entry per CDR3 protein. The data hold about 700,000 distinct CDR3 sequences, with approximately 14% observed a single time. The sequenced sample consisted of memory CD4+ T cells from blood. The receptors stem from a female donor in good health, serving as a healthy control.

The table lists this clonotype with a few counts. The CDR3 nucleotides read TGCGCCAGCAGCCAAGGGTTACCAGATATCACCGGGGAGCTGTTTTTT. This encodes CASSQGLPDITGELFF. The chain carries TRBV4-1 and TRBJ2-2; D gene unclear. CDR1 and CDR2 (germline): MGHRA, YSYEKL. Trimming removed 1 base at V and 4 bases at J, with 13 bases between. The CDR3 contains 16 residues.

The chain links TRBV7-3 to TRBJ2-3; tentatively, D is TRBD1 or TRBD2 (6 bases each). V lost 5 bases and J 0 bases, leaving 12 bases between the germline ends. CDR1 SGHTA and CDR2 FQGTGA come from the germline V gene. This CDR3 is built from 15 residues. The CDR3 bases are TGTGCCAGCAGCCAAGGGGGGACTAGCACAGATACGCAGTATTTT. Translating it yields CASSQGGTSTDTQYF.

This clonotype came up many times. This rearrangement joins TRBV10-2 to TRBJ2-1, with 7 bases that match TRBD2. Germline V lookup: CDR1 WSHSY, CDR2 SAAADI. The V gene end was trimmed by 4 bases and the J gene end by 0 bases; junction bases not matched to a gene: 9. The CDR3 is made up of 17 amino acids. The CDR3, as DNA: TGCGCCAGCAGTGTCGTCCCTAGCGGAGCCTCCTACAATGAGCAGTTCTTC. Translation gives CASSVVPSGASYNEQFF.

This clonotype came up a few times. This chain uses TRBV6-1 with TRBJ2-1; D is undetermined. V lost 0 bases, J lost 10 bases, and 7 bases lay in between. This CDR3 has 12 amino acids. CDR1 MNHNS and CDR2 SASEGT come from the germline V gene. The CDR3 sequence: CASSEAEREQFF. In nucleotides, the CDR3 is TGTGCCAGCAGTGAAGCGGAAAGGGAGCAGTTCTTC.

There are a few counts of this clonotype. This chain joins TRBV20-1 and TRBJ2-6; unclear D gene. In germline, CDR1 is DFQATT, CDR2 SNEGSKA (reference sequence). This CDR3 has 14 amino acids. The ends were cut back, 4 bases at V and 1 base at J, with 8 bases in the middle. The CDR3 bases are TGCAGTGCTATACCGGAATCTGGGGCCAACGTCCTGACTTTC. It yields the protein CSAIPESGANVLTF.

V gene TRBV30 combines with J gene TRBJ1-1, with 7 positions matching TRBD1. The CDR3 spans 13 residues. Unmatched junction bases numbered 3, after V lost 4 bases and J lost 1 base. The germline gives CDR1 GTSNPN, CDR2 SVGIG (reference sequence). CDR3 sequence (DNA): TGTGCCTGGACACGACAGGGGAACACTGAAGCTTTCTTT. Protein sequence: CAWTRQGNTEAFF.

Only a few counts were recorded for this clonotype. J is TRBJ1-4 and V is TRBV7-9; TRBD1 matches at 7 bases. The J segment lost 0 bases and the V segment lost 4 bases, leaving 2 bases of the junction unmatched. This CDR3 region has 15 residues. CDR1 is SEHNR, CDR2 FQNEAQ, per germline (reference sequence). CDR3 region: CASSYRGSTNEKLFF. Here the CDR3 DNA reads TGTGCCAGCAGCTACAGGGGATCAACTAATGAAAAACTGTTTTTT.

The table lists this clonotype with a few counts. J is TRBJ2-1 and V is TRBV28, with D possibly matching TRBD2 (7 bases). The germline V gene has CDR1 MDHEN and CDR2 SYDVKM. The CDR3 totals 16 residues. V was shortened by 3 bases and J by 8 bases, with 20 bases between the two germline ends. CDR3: CASSLLGGGGGDEQFF. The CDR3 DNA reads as TGTGCCAGCAGTTTGTTAGGGGGGGGAGGAGGCGATGAGCAGTTCTTC.

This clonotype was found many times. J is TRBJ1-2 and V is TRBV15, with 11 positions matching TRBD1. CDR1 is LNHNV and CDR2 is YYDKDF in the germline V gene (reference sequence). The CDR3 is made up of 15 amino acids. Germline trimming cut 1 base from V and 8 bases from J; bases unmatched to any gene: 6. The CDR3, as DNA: TGTGCCACCAGCAGAGCCGGACAGGGGGCGTTCGGCTACACCTTC. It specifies CATSRAGQGAFGYTF.

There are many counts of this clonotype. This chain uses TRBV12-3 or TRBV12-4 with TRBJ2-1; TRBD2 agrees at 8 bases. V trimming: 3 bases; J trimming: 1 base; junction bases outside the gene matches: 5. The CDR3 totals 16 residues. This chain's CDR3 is CASSLVPGGSYNEQFF. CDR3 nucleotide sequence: TGTGCCAGCAGTTTGGTCCCGGGGGGGTCCTACAATGAGCAGTTCTTC.